The 15 T cell receptor beta chains in this list originate from one sample, sequenced in a study of blood T cells in healthy people across ages. The use of a sample-barcoded 5' primer and a J-beta primer mix characterized a second PCR of roughly 6 to 12 cycles. TCRdb ran MiXCR on the 5' RACE reads and lists one entry per CDR3 protein. This sample has more than 500,000 distinct CDR3 sequences, with 25% to 35% found just once. These data were also filed under a second study, of T cells of mothers and their children.

The source material was blood. These receptors came from a boy aged 2-15 years in good health.

The gene calls are TRBV5-1 and TRBJ2-5; TRBD1 is a possible D gene (5 bases). Trimming took off 3 bases at V and 0 bases at J, with 12 bases between the two ends. Germline V gene lookup returns CDR1 SGHRS and CDR2 YFSETQ. The CDR3 has 15 amino acids. The DNA for the CDR3 is TGCGCCAGCAGCTCCCAGGGCCCGTACCAAGAGACCCAGTACTTC. Its translation: CASSSQGPYQETQYF.

The V gene is TRBV4-1, the J gene TRBJ2-5; TRBD1 aligns across 9 bases. With the DNA end fitting TRBJ2-7 better, the J assignment may be wrong. Germline CDR1 and CDR2: MGHRA and YSYEKL. The CDR3 runs to 15 residues. The CDR3 bases are TGCGCCAGCAGCCTCCACAGGGGGCTCTACTACGAGCAGTACTTC. Its protein is CASSLHRGLYYEQYF.

The chain recombines TRBV2 with TRBJ1-2; weak D call: TRBD1 (5 bases). The germline V and J ends were trimmed by 7 bases and 0 bases, with 21 bases remaining between them. The germline V gene has CDR1 SNHLY and CDR2 FYNNEI. The CDR3 consists of 17 residues. CDR3 in DNA: TGTGCCAGCACCAACGGGCCGACAGACACAGCTAACTATGGCTACACCTTC. This translates into CASTNGPTDTANYGYTF.

The chain uses TRBV29-1 and TRBJ2-3; weak D call: TRBD2 (5 bases). The CDR3 has 13 residues. Germline-derived CDR1 and CDR2 are SQVTM and ANQGSEA. Trimming pared 6 bases from V and 2 bases from J, leaving 12 bases between. Here the CDR3 DNA reads TGCAGCGTATCCGAGGGAGACACAGATACGCAGTATTTT. Translated: CSVSEGDTDTQYF.

This clonotype has a handful of counts. The chain links TRBV29-1 to TRBJ1-2; possible D gene TRBD1, 6 bases. The length of the CDR3 is 15 residues. V was clipped by 5 bases and J by 2 bases, with 18 bases between them. Germline CDR1 SQVTM, CDR2 ANQGSEA. Written as DNA, the CDR3 is TGCAGCGTTAGGGGGGCAGGGGCTGGGAACTATGGCTACACCTTC. Translation gives CSVRGAGAGNYGYTF.

The chain recombines TRBV27 with TRBJ2-7; D call uncertain. V dropped 1 base and J dropped 3 bases, with 19 bases sitting between them. CDR1 is MNHEY, CDR2 SMNVEV, per germline (reference sequence). The CDR3 totals 17 residues. CDR3 sequence: CASSLFSPGSDRYEQYF. CDR3 nucleotides: TGTGCCAGCAGTTTATTCTCTCCGGGCAGTGACCGCTACGAGCAGTACTTC.

This clonotype was observed a few times. The chain is built from TRBV10-3 and TRBJ2-6; no clear D. The V end was cut by 2 bases, the J end by 4 bases, with 6 bases between. Germline-derived CDR1 and CDR2 are ENHRY and SYGVKD. This CDR3 is 14 amino acids long. CDR3 sequence (DNA): TGTGCCATCAGTGAGGGGCCCGGGGCCAACGTCCTGACTTTC. The encoded protein is CAISEGPGANVLTF.

This clonotype was counted a few times. The chain recombines TRBV7-2 with TRBJ1-2; possible D gene TRBD1, 5 bases. The V gene's germline CDR1 is SGHTA and CDR2 FQGNSA. CDR3 length equals 15 residues. Trimming left V 0 bases short and J 4 bases short, with 12 bases between. The CDR3: CASSLALDQGYGYTF. Here the CDR3 DNA reads TGTGCCAGCAGCTTAGCGTTGGATCAGGGCTATGGCTACACCTTC.

At least ten counts were recorded for this clonotype. V and J are TRBV7-8 and TRBJ2-1; D is uncertain. Looked up from germline, CDR1 is SGHVS and CDR2 is FQNEAQ. The CDR3 contains 14 residues. V dropped 1 base and J dropped 6 bases, with 10 bases sitting between them. The CDR3 is CASSLGYSPNEQFF. The CDR3 bases are TGTGCCAGCAGCTTAGGGTATAGCCCCAATGAGCAGTTCTTC. The variable domain in full, completed from reference TRBV7-8 and TRBJ2-1, reads GAGVSQSPRYKVAKRGQDVALRCDPISGHVSLFWYQQALGQGPEFLTYFQNEAQLDKSGLPSDRFFAERPEGSVSTLKIQRTQQEDSAVYLCASSLGYSPNEQFFGPGTRLTVL.

The chain joins TRBV19 to TRBJ2-7; no clear D gene. CDR3 length: 15 amino acids. Germline CDR1 is LNHDA and CDR2 is SQIVND (reference sequence). Trimming cost V 1 base and J 3 bases, with 13 bases left between them. The CDR3 reads CASSIGWAPNYEQYF. In DNA form, the CDR3 reads TGTGCCAGTAGTATAGGGTGGGCTCCGAACTACGAGCAGTACTTC.

The V gene is TRBV6-5, the J gene TRBJ2-3; D unclear. V was pared by 10 bases and J by 0 bases, with 11 bases between. Germline V gives CDR1 MNHEY, CDR2 SVGAGI. This CDR3 comprises 13 residues. The CDR3 spells CAIRSWSTDTQYF. The CDR3 DNA reads as TGTGCCATCCGCTCTTGGAGCACAGATACGCAGTATTTT.

The table lists this clonotype with a few counts. The V gene is TRBV4-2, the J gene TRBJ2-5, with 8 bases matching TRBD2. Trimming at V came to 3 bases and at J to 2 bases, leaving 5 bases not matched to a gene. CDR3 length: 15 amino acids. Germline lookup yields CDR1 LGHNA and CDR2 YNFKEQ. The CDR3 protein is CASSQERGIQETQYF. CDR3 in DNA: TGTGCCAGCAGCCAGGAGCGGGGGATACAAGAGACCCAGTACTTC.

Only a few counts were recorded for this clonotype. V is TRBV15 and J is TRBJ2-7, with 9 nucleotides matching TRBD1. There are 16 residues in the CDR3. Germline assignment: CDR1 LNHNV and CDR2 YYDKDF (reference sequence). The V gene end was trimmed by 0 bases and the J gene end by 4 bases; junction bases not matched to a gene: 7. DNA for the CDR3: TGTGCCACCAGCAGAGATCGAGCACAGGGGGCGTACGAGCAGTACTTC. Protein: CATSRDRAQGAYEQYF.

The chain links TRBV15 to TRBJ2-2; TRBD2 might be the D (5 bases). From germline, CDR1 is LNHNV and CDR2 YYDKDF (reference sequence). This CDR3 is built from 16 residues. V was shortened by 5 bases and J by 3 bases, with 16 bases between the two germline ends. The CDR3 here is CATSAGKKPYTGELFF. The CDR3, as DNA: TGTGCCACCAGCGCCGGGAAGAAACCTTACACCGGGGAGCTGTTTTTT.

This clonotype was detected a few times. This chain's CDR3 is CASSGPGAQLYEQYF. For the CDR3, the DNA is TGTGCCAGCAGCGGACCGGGAGCTCAACTCTACGAGCAGTACTTC. This chain uses TRBV7-9 with TRBJ2-7; D may be TRBD2 (6 bases). CDR3 size: 15 residues. V was shortened by 5 bases and J by 3 bases, with 17 bases between the two germline ends. Germline assignment: CDR1 SEHNR and CDR2 FQNEAQ (reference sequence). Supplemented by reference TRBV7-9 and TRBJ2-7, the full variable domain reads DTGVSQNPRHKITKRGQNVTFRCDPISEHNRLYWYRQTLGQGPEFLTYFQNEAQLEKSRLLSDRFSAERPKGSFSTLEIQRTEQGDSAMYLCASSGPGAQLYEQYFGPGTRLTVT.